This is a list of T cell receptor beta chains from one sample in a study of blood T cell repertoires in COVID-19. The assay was immunoSEQ multiplex PCR, and TCRdb's table has in-frame clones only and misses some. The sample includes approximately 240,000 clones, approximately 85% of them seen just once. The sequenced sample was peripheral blood. The receptors originated from a man aged 50 to 60 with acute or convalescent COVID-19. Both conserved end residues are part of each CDR3. The order of the fields is clone size, J gene, D gene, V gene, CDR3 protein, CDR3 DNA. D genes are given only for firm matches. Some rows mark clone size as missing; the rest say once, few, many or name a class of expanded clone.

clone_size: NA
j_call: TRBJ2-7
d_call: TRBD1
v_call: TRBV28
cdr3_aa: CASTDPEQGVDEQYF
cdr3_nt: TGTGCCAGCACCGACCCTGAGCAGGGGGTGGACGAGCAGTACTTC

clone_size: NA
j_call: TRBJ1-5
d_call: TRBD1
v_call: TRBV6-5
cdr3_aa: CASSRTGLYQPQHF
cdr3_nt: TGTGCCAGCAGTCGGACAGGGCTGTATCAGCCCCAGCATTTT

clone_size: NA
j_call: TRBJ1-2
d_call: TRBD1
v_call: TRBV11-1
cdr3_aa: CASSPAAGQNYGYTF
cdr3_nt: TGTGCCAGCAGCCCGGCCGCGGGACAGAATTATGGCTACACCTTC

clone_size: NA
j_call: TRBJ2-1
d_call: TRBD1
v_call: TRBV7-3
cdr3_aa: CASSPRTGESEQFF
cdr3_nt: TGTGCCAGCAGCCCAAGGACAGGGGAATCTGAGCAGTTCTTC

clone_size: NA
j_call: TRBJ2-6
d_call: TRBD1
v_call: TRBV7-9
cdr3_aa: CASSYPRTGISGANVLTF
cdr3_nt: TGTGCCAGCAGCTACCCCCGGACAGGGATCTCTGGGGCCAACGTCCTGACTTTC

clone_size: NA
j_call: TRBJ2-2
d_call: TRBD1
v_call: TRBV28
cdr3_aa: CATTGPRTNTGELFF
cdr3_nt: TGTGCTACGACAGGGCCCCGAACGAACACCGGGGAGCTGTTTTTT

clone_size: NA
j_call: TRBJ2-3
d_call: TRBD2
v_call: TRBV6-5
cdr3_aa: CASFVSGGLADTQYF
cdr3_nt: TGTGCCAGCTTTGTTAGCGGGGGGCTGGCAGATACGCAGTATTTT

clone_size: NA
j_call: TRBJ2-3
d_call: TRBD2
v_call: TRBV28
cdr3_aa: CASSFPSGSIGTDTQYF
cdr3_nt: TGTGCCAGCAGTTTTCCCAGCGGGAGTATCGGCACAGATACGCAGTATTTT

clone_size: once
j_call: TRBJ2-5
d_call: TRBD1
v_call: TRBV24-1
cdr3_aa: CATSDLQTGGIEETQYF
cdr3_nt: TGTGCCACCAGTGATTTGCAGACAGGGGGCATCGAAGAGACCCAGTACTTC

clone_size: NA
j_call: TRBJ2-7
d_call: TRBD1
v_call: TRBV4-1
cdr3_aa: CASSPVQRGPGDYEQYF
cdr3_nt: TGCGCCAGCAGCCCAGTCCAGAGGGGGCCAGGCGACTACGAGCAGTACTTC

clone_size: NA
j_call: TRBJ1-5
d_call: NA
v_call: TRBV4-1
cdr3_aa: CASSQAGGNNQPQHF
cdr3_nt: TGCGCCAGCAGCCAAGCGGGGGGCAACAATCAGCCCCAGCATTTT

clone_size: NA
j_call: TRBJ2-7
d_call: NA
v_call: TRBV4-2
cdr3_aa: CASSQAWGETYEQYF
cdr3_nt: TGTGCCAGCAGCCAAGCCTGGGGGGAAACCTACGAGCAGTACTTC

clone_size: NA
j_call: TRBJ2-7
d_call: NA
v_call: TRBV5-1
cdr3_aa: CASSLLGQSEQYF
cdr3_nt: TGCGCCAGCAGCTTGCTTGGCCAGTCCGAGCAGTACTTC

clone_size: NA
j_call: TRBJ2-3
d_call: NA
v_call: TRBV10-1
cdr3_aa: CASSEGGTTPRAQYF
cdr3_nt: TGCGCCAGCAGTGAGGGGGGGACCACCCCGCGGGCGCAGTATTTT

clone_size: NA
j_call: TRBJ2-1
d_call: TRBD2
v_call: TRBV28
cdr3_aa: CASRGTSGSSYNEQFF
cdr3_nt: TGTGCCAGCAGGGGGACTAGCGGGAGCTCCTACAATGAGCAGTTCTTC

clone_size: NA
j_call: TRBJ2-3
d_call: TRBD2
v_call: TRBV29-1
cdr3_aa: CSVDLAGDTDTQYF
cdr3_nt: TGCAGCGTTGATTTAGCGGGGGACACAGATACGCAGTATTTT

clone_size: NA
j_call: TRBJ2-3
d_call: TRBD2
v_call: TRBV6-1
cdr3_aa: CASSAGLAPLFDTQYF
cdr3_nt: TGTGCCAGCAGTGCCGGACTAGCCCCCCTTTTCGATACGCAGTATTTT

clone_size: NA
j_call: TRBJ1-5
d_call: NA
v_call: TRBV19
cdr3_aa: CASSALLQPQHF
cdr3_nt: TGTGCCAGTAGTGCGCTCCTTCAGCCCCAGCATTTT

clone_size: NA
j_call: TRBJ2-7
d_call: TRBD1
v_call: TRBV10-3
cdr3_aa: CAISGTGLYEQYF
cdr3_nt: TGTGCCATCAGCGGGACAGGGCTCTACGAGCAGTACTTC

clone_size: NA
j_call: TRBJ2-3
d_call: NA
v_call: TRBV29-1
cdr3_aa: CSVARATATDTQYF
cdr3_nt: TGCAGCGTCGCCCGTGCGACAGCGACAGATACGCAGTATTTT

clone_size: NA
j_call: TRBJ2-3
d_call: NA
v_call: TRBV5-1
cdr3_aa: CASSLEADTDTQYF
cdr3_nt: TGCGCCAGCAGCTTGGAGGCGGACACAGATACGCAGTATTTT

clone_size: NA
j_call: TRBJ2-7
d_call: NA
v_call: TRBV15
cdr3_aa: CATSRDSAGVSYF
cdr3_nt: TGTGCCACCAGCAGAGATTCTGCAGGGGTTTCGTACTTC

clone_size: NA
j_call: TRBJ1-5
d_call: NA
v_call: TRBV10-2
cdr3_aa: CASGGVEPQHF
cdr3_nt: TGCGCCAGCGGGGGGGTCGAGCCCCAGCATTTT

clone_size: NA
j_call: TRBJ1-2
d_call: NA
v_call: TRBV6-5
cdr3_aa: CASSYGDRSYGYTF
cdr3_nt: TGTGCCAGCAGTTACGGCGACAGGTCCTATGGCTACACCTTC

clone_size: once
j_call: TRBJ2-5
d_call: NA
v_call: TRBV11-2
cdr3_aa: CASSPHPHGGQETQYF
cdr3_nt: TGTGCCAGCAGCCCTCACCCCCATGGCGGCCAAGAGACCCAGTACTTC

clone_size: NA
j_call: TRBJ2-3
d_call: NA
v_call: TRBV21-1
cdr3_aa: CASSHLLAGWADTQYF
cdr3_nt: TGTGCCAGCAGCCACTTACTAGCGGGATGGGCAGATACGCAGTATTTT

clone_size: NA
j_call: TRBJ2-7
d_call: TRBD2
v_call: TRBV29-1
cdr3_aa: CSAAGTSGRGEQYF
cdr3_nt: TGCAGCGCCGCAGGGACTAGCGGGAGGGGTGAGCAGTACTTC

clone_size: NA
j_call: TRBJ1-3
d_call: TRBD1
v_call: TRBV27
cdr3_aa: CASRGTGSGNTIYF
cdr3_nt: TGTGCCAGCAGGGGGACAGGGTCTGGAAACACCATATATTTT

clone_size: NA
j_call: TRBJ2-7
d_call: NA
v_call: TRBV24-1
cdr3_aa: CATSDREDDEQYF
cdr3_nt: TGTGCCACCAGCGATCGGGAAGACGACGAGCAGTACTTC

clone_size: NA
j_call: TRBJ1-1
d_call: NA
v_call: TRBV5-5
cdr3_aa: CASSFESLNTEAFF
cdr3_nt: TGTGCCAGCAGCTTCGAGTCCCTGAACACTGAAGCTTTCTTT

clone_size: NA
j_call: TRBJ1-1
d_call: NA
v_call: TRBV7-2
cdr3_aa: CASSLISTEAFF
cdr3_nt: TGTGCCAGCAGCTTAATTTCGACTGAAGCTTTCTTT

clone_size: NA
j_call: TRBJ2-1
d_call: NA
v_call: TRBV27
cdr3_aa: CASSLLAAVSSEQFF
cdr3_nt: TGTGCCAGCAGTTTATTAGCGGCAGTGAGCAGTGAGCAGTTCTTC

clone_size: few
j_call: TRBJ2-7
d_call: TRBD1
v_call: TRBV11-3
cdr3_aa: CASSPPRTGVEQYF
cdr3_nt: TGTGCCAGCAGCCCGCCGAGGACAGGGGTCGAGCAGTACTTC

clone_size: NA
j_call: TRBJ1-5
d_call: NA
v_call: TRBV5-1
cdr3_aa: CASSLGPGLNRNNQPQHF
cdr3_nt: TGCGCCAGCAGCTTGGGCCCTGGACTCAACAGAAACAATCAGCCCCAGCATTTT

clone_size: NA
j_call: TRBJ1-1
d_call: NA
v_call: TRBV5-6
cdr3_aa: CASSSNTGSAFF
cdr3_nt: TGTGCCAGCAGTTCAAATACAGGGTCGGCTTTCTTT

clone_size: NA
j_call: TRBJ1-1
d_call: NA
v_call: TRBV7-2
cdr3_aa: CASSLGGGRTFF
cdr3_nt: TGTGCCAGCAGCTTAGGCGGGGGACGAACTTTCTTT

clone_size: NA
j_call: TRBJ1-4
d_call: TRBD1
v_call: TRBV14
cdr3_aa: CASSPRTGGGEKLFF
cdr3_nt: TGTGCCAGCAGCCCCCGGACAGGGGGCGGTGAAAAACTGTTTTTT

clone_size: NA
j_call: TRBJ2-7
d_call: TRBD2
v_call: TRBV27
cdr3_aa: CASSFTGGPYEQYF
cdr3_nt: TGTGCCAGCAGTTTCACGGGAGGGCCATACGAGCAGTACTTC

clone_size: NA
j_call: TRBJ2-7
d_call: TRBD2
v_call: TRBV5-1
cdr3_aa: CASSLLAGVYYEQYF
cdr3_nt: TGCGCCAGCAGCTTGCTTGCGGGGGTTTACTACGAGCAGTACTTC

clone_size: NA
j_call: TRBJ1-2
d_call: NA
v_call: TRBV28
cdr3_aa: CASIPAGQTNYGYTF
cdr3_nt: TGTGCCAGCATCCCAGCCGGACAGACTAACTATGGCTACACCTTC

clone_size: NA
j_call: TRBJ1-1
d_call: TRBD1
v_call: TRBV19
cdr3_aa: CASSRTGTGLMNTEAFF
cdr3_nt: TGTGCCAGTAGTAGGACAGGGACGGGGTTAATGAACACTGAAGCTTTCTTT

clone_size: NA
j_call: TRBJ1-6
d_call: NA
v_call: TRBV4-2
cdr3_aa: CASSQEAMDYSPLHF
cdr3_nt: TGTGCCAGCAGCCAAGAGGCCATGGACTATTCACCCCTCCACTTT

clone_size: NA
j_call: TRBJ1-5
d_call: NA
v_call: TRBV9
cdr3_aa: CASSVSGAFNQPQHF
cdr3_nt: TGTGCCAGCAGCGTATCTGGGGCTTTCAATCAGCCCCAGCATTTT

clone_size: NA
j_call: TRBJ1-4
d_call: NA
v_call: TRBV11-3
cdr3_aa: CASSRRGTGEKLFF
cdr3_nt: TGTGCCAGCAGCCGCAGGGGAACGGGCGAAAAACTGTTTTTT

clone_size: NA
j_call: TRBJ1-5
d_call: NA
v_call: TRBV6-5
cdr3_aa: CASRGAGRDQPQHF
cdr3_nt: TGTGCCAGCAGAGGGGCAGGGAGGGATCAGCCCCAGCATTTT

clone_size: NA
j_call: TRBJ1-6
d_call: NA
v_call: TRBV28
cdr3_aa: CASSFSGTRNSPLHF
cdr3_nt: TGTGCCAGCAGTTTCTCCGGGACACGTAATTCACCCCTCCACTTT